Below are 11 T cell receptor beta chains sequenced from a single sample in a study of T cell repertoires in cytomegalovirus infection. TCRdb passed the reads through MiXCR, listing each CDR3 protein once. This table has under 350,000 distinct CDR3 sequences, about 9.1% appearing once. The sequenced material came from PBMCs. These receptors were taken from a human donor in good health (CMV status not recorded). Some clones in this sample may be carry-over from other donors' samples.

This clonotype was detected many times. The DNA of the CDR3 is TGCGCCAGCAGCCAAGACCCGGGGAGGAGGAACTATGGCTACACCTTC. This codes for CASSQDPGRRNYGYTF. The V call is TRBV4-1, the J call TRBJ1-2; D unclear. Germline CDR1 MGHRA, CDR2 YSYEKL. Trimming pared 0 bases from V and 2 bases from J, leaving 13 bases between. CDR3 length: 16 residues.

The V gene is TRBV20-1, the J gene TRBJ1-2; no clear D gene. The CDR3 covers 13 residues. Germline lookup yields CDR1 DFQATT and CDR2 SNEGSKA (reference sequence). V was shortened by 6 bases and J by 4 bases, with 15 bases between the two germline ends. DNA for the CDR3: TGCAGTGCCACCGGGTCGCTAAGCTATGGCTACACCTTC. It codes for CSATGSLSYGYTF.

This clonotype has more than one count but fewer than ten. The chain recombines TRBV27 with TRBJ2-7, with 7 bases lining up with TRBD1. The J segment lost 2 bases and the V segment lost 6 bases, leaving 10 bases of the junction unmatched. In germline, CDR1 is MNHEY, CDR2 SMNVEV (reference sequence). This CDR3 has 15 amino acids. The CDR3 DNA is TGTGCCAGCAGAATTAATCGGGACAGACCCTACGAGCAGTACTTC. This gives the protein CASRINRDRPYEQYF.

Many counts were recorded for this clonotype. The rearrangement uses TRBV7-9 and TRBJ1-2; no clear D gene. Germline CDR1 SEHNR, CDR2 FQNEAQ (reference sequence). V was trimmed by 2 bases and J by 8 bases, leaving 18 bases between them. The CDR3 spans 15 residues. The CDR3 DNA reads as TGTGCCAGCAGCTTATCTCTCATCGATGAGGTGGGCTACACCTTC. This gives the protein CASSLSLIDEVGYTF. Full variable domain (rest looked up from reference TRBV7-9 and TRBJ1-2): DTGVSQNPRHKITKRGQNVTFRCDPISEHNRLYWYRQTLGQGPEFLTYFQNEAQLEKSRLLSDRFSAERPKGSFSTLEIQRTEQGDSAMYLCASSLSLIDEVGYTFGSGTRLTVV.

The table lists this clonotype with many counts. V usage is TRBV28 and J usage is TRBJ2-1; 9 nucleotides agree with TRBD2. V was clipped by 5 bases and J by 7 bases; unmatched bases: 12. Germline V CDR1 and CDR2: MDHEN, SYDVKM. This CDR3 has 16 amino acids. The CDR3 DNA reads TGTGCCAGCAGTCTCTTAGCGGGGGCTGTTAAGAATGAGCAGTTCTTC. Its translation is CASSLLAGAVKNEQFF.

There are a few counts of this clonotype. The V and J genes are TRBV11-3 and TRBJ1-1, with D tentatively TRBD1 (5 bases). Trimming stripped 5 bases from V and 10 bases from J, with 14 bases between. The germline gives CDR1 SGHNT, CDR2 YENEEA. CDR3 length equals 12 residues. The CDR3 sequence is CASSHDSSGAFF. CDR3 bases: TGTGCCAGCAGCCACGACAGCTCGGGAGCTTTCTTT. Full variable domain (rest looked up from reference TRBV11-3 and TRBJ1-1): EAGVVQSPRYKIIEKKQPVAFWCNPISGHNTLYWYLQNLGQGPELLIRYENEEAVDDSQLPKDRFSAERLKGVDSTLKIQPAELGDSAVYLCASSHDSSGAFFGQGTRLTVV.

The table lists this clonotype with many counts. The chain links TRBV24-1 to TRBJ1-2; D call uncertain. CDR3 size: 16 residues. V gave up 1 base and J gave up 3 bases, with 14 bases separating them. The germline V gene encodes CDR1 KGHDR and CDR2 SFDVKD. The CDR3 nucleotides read TGTGCCACCAGTGATTTCCCAGGACGCTATGACTATGGCTACACCTTC. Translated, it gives CATSDFPGRYDYGYTF.

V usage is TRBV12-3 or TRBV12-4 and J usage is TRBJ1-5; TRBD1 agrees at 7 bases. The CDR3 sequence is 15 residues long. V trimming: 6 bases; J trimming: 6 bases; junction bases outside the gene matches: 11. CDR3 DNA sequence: TGTGCCAGCAGAGAACAGGGGCAGTCTAGTCAGCCCCAGCATTTT. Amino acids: CASREQGQSSQPQHF.

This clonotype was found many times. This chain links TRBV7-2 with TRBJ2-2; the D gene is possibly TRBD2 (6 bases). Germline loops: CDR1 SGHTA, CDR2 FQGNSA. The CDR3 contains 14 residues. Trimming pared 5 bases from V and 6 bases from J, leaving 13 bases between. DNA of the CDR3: TGTGCCAGCAGCCTCGGAACGGGGGCCGGGGAGCTGTTTTTT. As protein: CASSLGTGAGELFF.

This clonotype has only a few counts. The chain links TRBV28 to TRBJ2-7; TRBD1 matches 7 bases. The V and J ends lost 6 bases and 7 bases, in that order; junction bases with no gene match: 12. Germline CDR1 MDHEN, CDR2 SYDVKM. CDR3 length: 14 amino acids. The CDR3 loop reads CASSGRGRTREQYV. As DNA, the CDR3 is TGTGCCAGCAGCGGAAGGGGGCGGACGAGGGAGCAGTACGTC.

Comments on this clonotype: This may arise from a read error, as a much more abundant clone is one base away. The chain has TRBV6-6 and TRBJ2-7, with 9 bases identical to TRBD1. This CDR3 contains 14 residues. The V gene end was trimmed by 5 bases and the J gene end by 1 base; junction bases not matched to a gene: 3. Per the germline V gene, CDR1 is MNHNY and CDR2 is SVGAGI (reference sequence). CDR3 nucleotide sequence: TGTGCCAGCAGTCACGGGACAGGGTCCTACGAGCAGTACTTC. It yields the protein CASSHGTGSYEQYF.